One sample yielded the 10 T cell receptor beta chains listed below, sequenced in a study of T cell repertoires in cytomegalovirus infection. TCRdb processed the reads anew with MiXCR; each CDR3 protein has one entry. The sample has just under 550,000 distinct CDR3 sequences, 26% seen once; the top ten hold over 10%. The sample comprised PBMCs. The receptors derive from a human donor in good health (CMV status not recorded). Some clones in this sample may be carry-over from other donors' samples.

In its sample, this clonotype was seen once. The CDR3 region is CNPLAHSTDTQYF. The CDR3 DNA follows: TGCAACCCCCTAGCGCATAGCACAGATACGCAGTATTTT. The chain is built from TRBV20-1 and TRBJ2-3; tentative D call: TRBD2 (6 bases). This CDR3 has 13 amino acids. CDR1 is DFQATT, CDR2 SNEGSKA, per germline (reference sequence).

This clonotype was detected a few times. The chain combines TRBV4-1 with TRBJ2-7, with 7 bases aligning to TRBD2. Looked up from germline, CDR1 is MGHRA and CDR2 is YSYEKL. The junction had 13 bases not matched to a gene; V was cut back by 5 bases and J by 12 bases. CDR3 length equals 13 residues. The CDR3 DNA is TGCGCCAGCAGCGGGGACTATATAGGGGAGAGGTACTTC. This codes for CASSGDYIGERYF.

The chain employs TRBV6-5 and TRBJ2-7; TRBD2 agrees at 10 bases. After removal of 6 bases from V and 1 base from J, the junction contained 12 bases not matched to a gene. The germline CDR1 and CDR2 sequences are MNHEY and SVGAGI. The length of the CDR3 is 17 residues. CDR3 coding DNA: TGTGCCAGCAGGGGGGCCAGGACTAGCGGTCTTTCCTACGAGCAGTACTTC. This translates into CASRGARTSGLSYEQYF.

The chain joins TRBV19 to TRBJ2-1; D perhaps matches TRBD2 (6 bases). The CDR3 runs to 13 residues. Trimming removed 7 bases at V and 3 bases at J, with 10 bases between. Looked up from germline, CDR1 is LNHDA and CDR2 is SQIVND (reference sequence). The CDR3 nucleotides read TGTGCCAGTACCGCCGGGGGCTACAATGAGCAGTTCTTC. Translated, it gives CASTAGGYNEQFF.

The chain is built from TRBV27 and TRBJ2-1; the D gene is possibly TRBD2 (5 bases). CDR3 length: 12 residues. Trimming cost V 5 bases and J 10 bases, with 12 bases left between them. In germline, CDR1 is MNHEY, CDR2 SMNVEV (reference sequence). CDR3 coding DNA: TGTGCCAGCAGTCCTCACCAGCGGGAGCAGTTCTTC. It specifies CASSPHQREQFF.

The V and J genes are TRBV28 and TRBJ1-5; D is unresolved. Germline V CDR1 and CDR2: MDHEN, SYDVKM. Trimming pared 7 bases from V and 3 bases from J, leaving 13 bases between. This CDR3 is 14 amino acids long. The CDR3 is CASTVFPSNQPQHF. The CDR3 region has the DNA TGTGCCAGCACTGTGTTCCCATCCAATCAGCCCCAGCATTTT.

This clonotype appeared a few times. This chain links TRBV7-2 with TRBJ2-3, with TRBD2 identical over 7 bases. V shed 5 bases, J shed 6 bases, and the junction held 14 bases outside the gene matches. From germline, CDR1 is SGHTA and CDR2 FQGNSA. CDR3 size: 16 residues. The CDR3 DNA reads as TGTGCCAGCAGCCCGGGAGGAACTAGGTTCACGGATACGCAGTATTTT. Translating gives CASSPGGTRFTDTQYF. The variable domain in full, with the rest retrieved from reference TRBV7-2 and TRBJ2-3, is GAGVSQSPSNKVTEKGKDVELRCDPISGHTALYWYRQSLGQGLEFLIYFQGNSAPDKSGLPSDRFSAERTGGSVSTLTIQRTQQEDSAVYLCASSPGGTRFTDTQYFGPGTRLTVL.

This clonotype was seen a few times. The V call is TRBV12-3 or TRBV12-4, the J call TRBJ1-5; 10 positions agree with TRBD1. Unmatched junction bases numbered 4, after V lost 1 base and J lost 7 bases. There are 15 residues in the CDR3. The CDR3 is CASSLGTGGGQPQHF. In nucleotides, the CDR3 is TGTGCCAGCAGTTTAGGGACAGGGGGTGGCCAGCCCCAGCATTTT.

This clonotype was counted between two and nine times. The chain links TRBV19 to TRBJ1-1; no clear D gene. In germline, CDR1 is LNHDA, CDR2 SQIVND (reference sequence). This CDR3 has 13 residues. V was cut by 3 bases and J by 8 bases, with 13 bases left in between. The CDR3 region is CASSISHSSEAFF. In DNA form, the CDR3 reads TGTGCCAGTAGTATTTCCCACAGCAGCGAAGCTTTCTTT.

This sequence joins TRBV19 and TRBJ1-5; no reliable D call. V was cut by 1 base and J by 6 bases, with 7 bases left in between. The CDR3 is 13 residues long. CDR1 is LNHDA, CDR2 SQIVND, per germline (reference sequence). CDR3 loop: CASSIGDTQPQHF. The CDR3 nucleotides are TGTGCCAGTAGTATAGGCGACACTCAGCCCCAGCATTTT.